This TCR beta chain is drawn from a study of blood T cell repertoires in COVID-19. As for the study in general: COVID-19 samples, acute and convalescent, were from the United States, Italy and Spain. From T cells, B-cell-depleted T cells, or PBMCs came the material, which was cDNA or gDNA.

There are a few counts of this clone. Original handling: For nucleated cells, counts were estimated from reference gene primer amplification. The table came from immunoSEQ multiplex PCR; TCRdb's copy has only in-frame clones and leaves some out. V and J calls and clone size are those listed in that table; D and trimming were worked out from the DNA. This sample has 200,000 to 250,000 clones, with roughly 88% found just once. The CDR3 runs 11 residues. V shed 6 bases and J shed 8 bases, with 8 bases lying between them. This chain uses TRBV12-3 or TRBV12-4 with TRBJ2-1; D unresolved. What was sequenced was peripheral blood. The receptor was isolated from a man aged 50-59 years with active or convalescent COVID-19. Here the CDR3 reads CASSPFYEQFF. In DNA, the CDR3 is TGTGCCAGCAGCCCCTTCTATGAGCAGTTCTTC.